Below are 27 T cell receptor beta chains sequenced from a single sample in a study of blood T cells in healthy people across ages. PCR was performed a second time for about 6 to 12 cycles using a sample-barcoded 5' primer and a J-beta primer mix. TCRdb called the 5' RACE reads again in MiXCR, with one record for every CDR3 protein. Here the sample spans more than 1.4 million distinct CDR3 sequences, roughly 40% being singletons. Material for sequencing was blood. The receptors were gathered from a woman under 30 in good health.

There are a few counts of this clonotype. The rearrangement uses TRBV12-3 or TRBV12-4 and TRBJ1-5, with D perhaps TRBD1 (5 bases). The CDR3 has 15 amino acids. V lost 5 bases to trimming and J lost 2 bases, with 13 bases between them. CDR3 nucleotides: TGTGCCAGCAGTCCTCGACGGGGGGGCAATCAGCCCCAGCATTTT. Residues: CASSPRRGGNQPQHF.

A few counts support this clonotype. V and J are TRBV10-3 and TRBJ2-3, with TRBD2 as a possible D gene (6 bases). The V and J ends lost 3 bases and 6 bases respectively, with 19 bases between them. CDR3 size: 16 residues. CDR1 is ENHRY and CDR2 is SYGVKD in the germline V gene. CDR3 residues: CAISDHYGGAGDTQYF. DNA for the CDR3: TGTGCCATCAGTGACCACTACGGAGGGGCTGGGGATACGCAGTATTTT.

The chain carries TRBV18 and TRBJ2-4, with TRBD2 identical over 12 bases. After removal of 4 bases from V and 2 bases from J, the junction contained 15 bases not matched to a gene. Per the germline V gene, CDR1 is KGHSH and CDR2 is LQKENI. This CDR3 region has 20 residues. The CDR3 nucleotides are TGTGCCAGCTCACTAACCCAGACTAGCGGGAGTGGGATCACCAAAAACATTCAGTACTTC. Translated: CASSLTQTSGSGITKNIQYF.

This clonotype has at least ten counts. This may come from a read error, since a much larger clone is one base off. The rearrangement joins TRBV5-1 to TRBJ2-7; possibly TRBD2 for D (5 bases). Germline loops: CDR1 SGHRS, CDR2 YFSETQ. The V end was cut by 3 bases, the J end by 7 bases, with 17 bases between. The CDR3 totals 14 residues. CDR3 sequence reads: CASSSWSGYNEQYF. Written as DNA, the CDR3 is TGCGCCAGCAGCTCCTGGAGCGGATACAATGAGCAGTACTTC.

This chain links TRBV4-2 with TRBJ2-3; 7 nucleotides align to TRBD1. CDR1 is LGHNA and CDR2 is YNFKEQ in the germline V gene. Trimming removed 5 bases from V and 1 base from J; junction bases left unmatched: 6. CDR3 length equals 15 residues. The CDR3 region has the DNA TGTGCCAGCAGCTCCCGACAGGGTCGCACAGATACGCAGTATTTT. Translating it yields CASSSRQGRTDTQYF.

This chain joins TRBV9 and TRBJ2-5; D gene uncertain. This CDR3 is built from 13 residues. Looked up from germline, CDR1 is SGDLS and CDR2 is YYNGEE. V was cut by 2 bases and J by 0 bases, with 5 bases left in between. The CDR3 sequence: CASSVQYQETQYF. In DNA, the CDR3 is TGTGCCAGCAGCGTCCAGTACCAAGAGACCCAGTACTTC. The full variable domain, with the rest looked up from reference TRBV9 and TRBJ2-5, is DSGVTQTPKHLITATGQRVTLRCSPRSGDLSVYWYQQSLDQGLQFLIQYYNGEERAKGNILERFSAQQFPDLHSELNLSSLELGDSALYFCASSVQYQETQYFGPGTRLLVL.

V usage is TRBV10-3 and J usage is TRBJ2-1; 8 nucleotides match TRBD2. This CDR3 has 15 amino acids. CDR1 ENHRY and CDR2 SYGVKD come from the germline V gene. V shed 1 base, J shed 7 bases, and the junction held 6 bases outside the gene matches. The CDR3 is CAISELLAGSNEQFF. DNA of the CDR3: TGTGCCATCAGTGAGTTGTTAGCGGGAAGTAATGAGCAGTTCTTC.

The sample holds a few counts of this clonotype. This chain links TRBV7-9 with TRBJ2-5; 8 bases are a match to TRBD2. V shed 5 bases, J shed 2 bases, and the junction held 10 bases outside the gene matches. The CDR3 runs 16 residues. The germline V gene has CDR1 SEHNR and CDR2 FQNEAQ (reference sequence). The CDR3 loop reads CASSLSSASGQETQYF. CDR3 DNA sequence: TGTGCCAGCAGCCTAAGTAGTGCTAGCGGGCAAGAGACCCAGTACTTC.

J is TRBJ1-5 and V is TRBV30; no clear D gene. This CDR3 has 13 residues. V lost 3 bases to trimming and J lost 4 bases, with 10 bases between them. CDR1 and CDR2 (germline): GTSNPN, SVGIG (reference sequence). In DNA form, the CDR3 reads TGTGCCTGGAGCGTCCCCACGAATCAGCCCCAGCATTTT. Amino acid sequence: CAWSVPTNQPQHF.

This clonotype showed up many times. The chain employs TRBV12-5 and TRBJ2-5; weak D call: TRBD2 (5 bases). Germline CDR1 is LGHNT and CDR2 is FRNRAP. The CDR3 is 16 residues long. The germline V and J ends were trimmed by 6 bases and 11 bases, with 28 bases remaining between them. CDR3 protein: CASGRVLGLRSGEQYF. In DNA form, the CDR3 reads TGTGCTAGTGGCCGGGTACTAGGTCTTAGGTCTGGTGAGCAGTACTTC.

DNA of the CDR3: TGTGCCAGCAGTGAATCTAGCGGGGGGGCCTACGAGCAGTACTTC. This encodes CASSESSGGAYEQYF. This chain connects TRBV9 to TRBJ2-7, with TRBD2 identical over 12 bases. With V trimmed by 5 bases and J by 2 bases, 5 bases remained unmatched. CDR1 SGDLS and CDR2 YYNGEE come from the germline V gene. The CDR3 length is 15 residues.

This clonotype has more than one count but fewer than ten. The chain has TRBV29-1 and TRBJ2-7; 9 nucleotides line up with TRBD1. The DNA end is more similar to TRBJ2-5, so the J call may be wrong. The CDR3 sequence is 14 residues long. Per germline, CDR1 SQVTM and CDR2 ANQGSEA. The CDR3 protein is CSVENRGLTETQYF. CDR3 DNA: TGCAGCGTGGAGAACAGGGGGCTCACGGAGACCCAGTACTTC.

The V and J genes are TRBV28 and TRBJ2-2; D is unresolved. The CDR3 runs to 12 residues. Trimming took off 10 bases at V and 3 bases at J, with 9 bases between the two ends. Per the germline V gene, CDR1 is MDHEN and CDR2 is SYDVKM. The CDR3 coding sequence is TGTGCCACCACTGGGGACACCGGGGAGCTGTTTTTT. This codes for CATTGDTGELFF.

The CDR3 DNA sequence: TGTGCCAGCAGCGTAGCGCTAGGACCCTACGAGCAGTACTTC. Translated: CASSVALGPYEQYF. The chain links TRBV9 to TRBJ2-4; D is unresolved. TRBJ2-7 matches the DNA end more closely, so the J call is doubtful. CDR3 length: 14 residues. Germline V gene sequence: CDR1 SGDLS, CDR2 YYNGEE.

V usage is TRBV12-3 or TRBV12-4 and J usage is TRBJ2-1; D not certain. Trimming left V 5 bases short and J 0 bases short, with 14 bases between. The CDR3 runs 16 residues. The DNA of the CDR3 is TGTGCCAGCAGTCCCGACTTCTTTAGCTCCTACAATGAGCAGTTCTTC. Protein product: CASSPDFFSSYNEQFF.

This clonotype has ten or more counts. The chain couples TRBV20-1 to TRBJ2-7; possible D gene TRBD2, 5 bases. V was trimmed by 3 bases and J by 0 bases, leaving 9 bases between them. This CDR3 spans 13 amino acids. Germline V gene data show CDR1 as DFQATT and CDR2 as SNEGSKA (reference sequence). CDR3 in DNA: TGCAGTGCTAGCGGGGAGAGCTCCTACGAGCAGTACTTC. Translating it yields CSASGESSYEQYF.

This clonotype was seen more than once but under ten times. The V and J genes are TRBV29-1 and TRBJ1-4; 7 bases fit TRBD1. The CDR3 contains 14 residues. Per the germline V gene, CDR1 is SQVTM and CDR2 is ANQGSEA. J gave up 8 bases and V 4 bases, and 10 bases lay outside the gene matches. CDR3 sequence: CSVGTTGFGEKLFF. CDR3 nucleotide sequence: TGCAGCGTTGGAACGACAGGGTTTGGGGAAAAACTGTTTTTT.

The chain couples TRBV12-3 or TRBV12-4 to TRBJ2-3; D is unresolved. The CDR3 is 15 residues long. Trimming cost V 5 bases and J 2 bases, with 14 bases left between them. The CDR3 DNA reads as TGTGCCAGCAGTCTTCGGGCGAGCCCCACAGATACGCAGTATTTT. Encoded protein: CASSLRASPTDTQYF.

This clonotype was detected a few times. The CDR3 DNA follows: TGTGCCACCAGTGAAAGTAGGAAGCAGTATTTT. Translated, it gives CATSESRKQYF. J is TRBJ2-3 and V is TRBV24-1; no clear D gene. The CDR3 is 11 amino acids. Trimming took 4 bases from V and 11 from J, leaving 9 bases between them. CDR1 and CDR2 from the germline V gene are KGHDR and SFDVKD.

CDR3 DNA: TGTGCCATCAGTGACGGTAGCTCCTACGAGCAGTACTTC. Its translation is CAISDGSSYEQYF. The chain couples TRBV10-3 to TRBJ2-7; D is undetermined. The CDR3 loop spans 13 amino acids. Germline V gene lookup returns CDR1 ENHRY and CDR2 SYGVKD. The germline V and J ends were trimmed by 3 bases and 0 bases, with 6 bases remaining between them.

The chain combines TRBV27 with TRBJ2-1; 8 bases are shared with TRBD1. The V and J ends lost 3 bases and 9 bases, in that order; junction bases with no gene match: 7. From germline, CDR1 is MNHEY and CDR2 SMNVEV (reference sequence). The length of the CDR3 is 14 residues. DNA for the CDR3: TGTGCCAGCAGTTTCGGGCAGGGGGCCGGTGAGCAGTTCTTC. Amino acid sequence: CASSFGQGAGEQFF.

On this clonotype: Possible read error: a much larger clone is one base away. This chain connects TRBV29-1 to TRBJ2-5; 11 bases fit TRBD1. The CDR3 runs to 13 residues. In germline, CDR1 is SQVTM, CDR2 ANQGSEA. With 6 bases clipped from V and 11 bases from J, the junction kept 11 bases outside the gene matches. The CDR3, as DNA: TGCAGCGTGGGACAGGGGGTTCGGAGTGAGCAGTACTTC. It yields the protein CSVGQGVRSEQYF.

V gene TRBV12-3 or TRBV12-4 combines with J gene TRBJ1-5, with D possibly matching TRBD1 (5 bases). Trimming shortened V by 6 bases and J by 7 bases, and 19 bases separated the two germline ends. The CDR3 spans 15 residues. CDR3 sequence: CASSGGAGLNQPQHF. The CDR3 nucleotides are TGTGCCAGCAGCGGAGGGGCGGGGTTGAACCAGCCCCAGCATTTT.

The table lists this clonotype with a few counts. This chain connects TRBV12-3 or TRBV12-4 to TRBJ2-6, with D perhaps TRBD1 (5 bases). CDR3 size: 16 residues. Between the trimmed V and J ends, which lost 0 bases and 0 bases, there was a span of 6 bases. This CDR3 reads CASSLAGHSGANVLTF. In nucleotides, the CDR3 is TGTGCCAGCAGTTTAGCGGGGCACTCTGGGGCCAACGTCCTGACTTTC.

This chain links TRBV14 with TRBJ1-2; D is ambiguous. The CDR3 spans 13 residues. The germline V gene encodes CDR1 SGHDN and CDR2 FVKESK. Trimming took off 1 base at V and 11 bases at J, with 14 bases between the two ends. CDR3 bases: TGTGCCAGCAGCCAAGTTTCACGCCTTGGTTACACCTTC. Amino acid sequence: CASSQVSRLGYTF. Full variable domain (remainder filled in from reference TRBV14 and TRBJ1-2): EAGVTQFPSHSVIEKGQTVTLRCDPISGHDNLYWYRRVMGKEIKFLLHFVKESKQDESGMPNNRFLAERTGGTYSTLKVQPAELEDSGVYFCASSQVSRLGYTFGSGTRLTVV.

The chain recombines TRBV11-2 with TRBJ2-7; no definite D call. Looked up from germline, CDR1 is SGHAT and CDR2 is FQNNGV. Trimming shortened V by 1 base and J by 7 bases, and 14 bases separated the two germline ends. There are 14 residues in the CDR3. Here the CDR3 reads CASSLGPYLGEQYF. CDR3 DNA sequence: TGTGCCAGCAGCTTAGGGCCATACTTGGGGGAGCAGTACTTC.

This chain links TRBV28 with TRBJ2-7, with no clear D. The CDR3 covers 15 residues. From germline, CDR1 is MDHEN and CDR2 SYDVKM. V gave up 1 base and J gave up 3 bases, with 13 bases separating them. The chain's CDR3 is CASSLYQTFNYEQYF. The CDR3 DNA reads as TGTGCCAGCAGTTTATACCAGACCTTCAACTACGAGCAGTACTTC.